This TCR beta chain was obtained from a study of cytomegalovirus exposure and HLA in healthy donors. This clone was counted between two and nine times. The antigen is unknown. This clone may be a read error of a much larger clone one base away. The PCR employed 60 Vbeta primers together with 13 Jbeta primers. Clones were sequenced by immunoSEQ multiplex PCR, and TCRdb holds only the in-frame ones, with some missing. The sample consists of 120,000 to 150,000 clones, about three fifths of them appearing once. Study-wide results and limits: Analyzed later, most CMV-associated TCR beta chains appeared HLA-restricted. Later, an analysis found that common viral pathogens appeared to be linked with several of the most significant clusters. Later analysis placed DRB1 highest and HLA-C lowest in TCR association rates, which differed by HLA locus. Researchers reportedly found TCR beta sequences accurately predicted most subjects' HLA-A and HLA-B alleles.

The germline gives CDR1 SEHNR, CDR2 FQNEAQ (reference sequence). This CDR3 region has 15 residues. This TCR was sampled from a woman in her twenties or thirties in good health and CMV-seropositive. Sequencing was performed on PBMCs. The V call is TRBV7-9, the J call TRBJ2-5; TRBD2 aligns across 7 bases. The DNA matches TRBJ2-7 better at its end, which makes the J call doubtful. The CDR3 DNA follows: TGTTCCAGCAGCCCCACTAGCGCCGAATCCTACGAGCAGTACTTC. Translated, it gives CSSSPTSAESYEQYF.